These 8 T cell receptor beta chains came from one sample sequenced in a study of blood T cell repertoires in COVID-19. Method: immunoSEQ multiplex PCR; TCRdb's copy keeps in-frame clones and lacks some. The sample has around 270,000 clones; approximately 83% are singletons. Sequenced sample: peripheral blood. These TCRs come from a person aged 65-85 years with COVID-19, enrolled during active disease.

V usage is TRBV7-2 and J usage is TRBJ1-2; D gene unclear. Trimming took off 1 base at V and 4 bases at J, with 10 bases between the two ends. Per the germline V gene, CDR1 is SGHTA and CDR2 is FQGNSA. The CDR3 runs to 14 residues. CDR3 sequence reads: CASSLEQYSYGYTF. The CDR3 nucleotides read TGTGCCAGCAGCTTAGAACAGTACAGCTATGGCTACACCTTC.

This chain links TRBV6-2 or TRBV6-3 with TRBJ1-1; D might be TRBD1 (6 bases). Germline CDR1 and CDR2: MNHEY and SVGEGT. The germline V and J ends were trimmed by 5 bases and 0 bases, with 13 bases remaining between them. The CDR3 runs 15 residues. The CDR3, as DNA: TGTGCCAGCAGTCCAGGACAGAGCTTGAACACTGAAGCTTTCTTT. Translation gives CASSPGQSLNTEAFF.

The gene calls are TRBV6-5 and TRBJ1-2; 9 nucleotides align to TRBD1. This CDR3 has 14 amino acids. The V segment lost 6 bases and the J segment 8 bases; nucleotides outside the gene matches: 10. From germline, CDR1 is MNHEY and CDR2 SVGAGI. CDR3 coding DNA: TGTGCCAGCAGGGACAGGGGTCAACAGGGGGGCTACACCTTC. Protein: CASRDRGQQGGYTF.

Concerning this clone: A junction end diverges from the germline sequence, so it may reflect a read error. The chain employs TRBV2 and TRBJ1-1, with D possibly TRBD1 on 5 matching bases. CDR3 size: 10 residues. Germline CDR1 is SNHLY and CDR2 is FYNNEI. CDR3 DNA sequence: TGTGCCAGCAGACTCGCGGGACCGTCCTGG. Its translation: CASRLAGPSW.

The chain couples TRBV7-8 to TRBJ1-4; 7 nucleotides agree with TRBD1. Germline CDR1 is SGHVS and CDR2 is FQNEAQ. This CDR3 spans 18 amino acids. The junction had 15 bases not matched to a gene; V was cut back by 1 base and J by 7 bases. This CDR3 is CASSLEERGGRFGEKLFF. Written as DNA, the CDR3 is TGTGCCAGCAGCTTAGAAGAGAGAGGGGGCAGATTTGGTGAAAAACTGTTTTTT.

The V and J genes are TRBV7-3 and TRBJ2-1, with TRBD2 matching over 9 bases. Germline assignment: CDR1 SGHTA and CDR2 FQGTGA. The CDR3 totals 16 residues. Trimming removed 5 bases from V and 6 bases from J; junction bases left unmatched: 11. This chain's CDR3 is CASSRAGGPSANEQFF. DNA for the CDR3: TGTGCCAGCAGCCGAGCGGGGGGTCCCTCCGCCAATGAGCAGTTCTTC.

This clone was detected only once. The chain is built from TRBV19 and TRBJ2-1, with a tentative D call TRBD1 (6 bases). This CDR3 is 15 amino acids long. Trimming cost V 6 bases and J 0 bases, with 12 bases left between them. Germline-derived CDR1 and CDR2 are LNHDA and SQIVND (reference sequence). The CDR3 bases are TGTGCCAGTAGAACAGGACAGAGCTCCTACAATGAGCAGTTCTTC. Translating gives CASRTGQSSYNEQFF.

CDR3 sequence (DNA): TGTGCCAGCAGCTCCGTAGCGGGGAGCAACACAGATACGCAGTATTTT. It translates to CASSSVAGSNTDTQYF. The V and J genes are TRBV7-9 and TRBJ2-3; TRBD2 matches 8 bases. Germline V gene sequence: CDR1 SEHNR, CDR2 FQNEAQ (reference sequence). CDR3 size: 16 residues. The ends lost 4 bases at V and 2 bases at J; junction bases unmatched: 8.